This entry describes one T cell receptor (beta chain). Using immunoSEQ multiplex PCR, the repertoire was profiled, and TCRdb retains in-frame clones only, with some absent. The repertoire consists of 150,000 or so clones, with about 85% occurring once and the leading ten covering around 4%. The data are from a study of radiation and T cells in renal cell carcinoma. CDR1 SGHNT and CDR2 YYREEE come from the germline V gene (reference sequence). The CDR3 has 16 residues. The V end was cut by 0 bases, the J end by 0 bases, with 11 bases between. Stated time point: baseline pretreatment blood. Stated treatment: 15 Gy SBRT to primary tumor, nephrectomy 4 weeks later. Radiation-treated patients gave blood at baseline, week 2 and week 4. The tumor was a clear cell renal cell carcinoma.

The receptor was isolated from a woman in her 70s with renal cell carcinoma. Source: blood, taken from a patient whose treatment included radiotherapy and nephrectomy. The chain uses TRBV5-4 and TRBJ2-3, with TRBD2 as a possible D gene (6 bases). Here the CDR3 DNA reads TGTGCCAGCAGCTTGGAGGCGGGGACTAGCACAGATACGCAGTATTTT. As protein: CASSLEAGTSTDTQYF.